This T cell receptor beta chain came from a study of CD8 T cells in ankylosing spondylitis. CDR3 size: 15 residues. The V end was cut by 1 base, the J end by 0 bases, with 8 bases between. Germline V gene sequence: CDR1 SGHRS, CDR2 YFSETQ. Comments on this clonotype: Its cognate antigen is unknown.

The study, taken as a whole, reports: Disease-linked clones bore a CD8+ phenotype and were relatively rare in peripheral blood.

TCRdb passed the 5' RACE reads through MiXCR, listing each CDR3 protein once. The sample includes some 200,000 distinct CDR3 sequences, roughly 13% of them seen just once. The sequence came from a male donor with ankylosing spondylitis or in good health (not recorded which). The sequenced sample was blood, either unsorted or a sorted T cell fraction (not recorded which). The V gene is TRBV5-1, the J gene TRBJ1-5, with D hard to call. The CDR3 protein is CASSLYGNSNQPQHF. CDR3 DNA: TGCGCCAGCAGCTTGTACGGGAATAGCAATCAGCCCCAGCATTTT.